Listed below are T cell receptor beta chains from one sample, sequenced in a study of blood T cell repertoires in COVID-19. Sequenced by immunoSEQ multiplex PCR; TCRdb stores in-frame clones only, minus some. The table has 220,000 or so clones, less than 90% seen once. Input material: peripheral blood. The source of these receptors is a woman aged 55-69 years who had recovered from COVID-19. CDR3s include the opening cysteine and the closing phenylalanine or tryptophan. The D gene is left open where the match is weak. A clone size is listed for some rows: how often the clone was seen (once, few, many), or a class if it is expanded.

J	V	size	D	CDR3	DNA
TRBJ1-3	TRBV10-3	-	TRBD1	CAISRGSGNTIYF	TGTGCCATCAGCAGGGGGTCTGGAAACACCATATATTTT
TRBJ2-7	TRBV7-9	-	TRBD2	CASSLERTSATYEQYF	TGTGCCAGCAGCTTAGAGAGGACTAGTGCAACCTACGAGCAGTACTTC
TRBJ2-5	TRBV9	-	-	CASSGLLASETQYF	TGTGCCAGCAGCGGATTACTAGCTTCGGAGACCCAGTACTTC
TRBJ2-7	TRBV7-8	-	TRBD1	CASSWDPGQVTYEQYF	TGTGCCAGCAGCTGGGACCCGGGACAGGTAACCTACGAGCAGTACTTC
TRBJ2-1	TRBV5-4	-	TRBD2	CASSFLAGAGEQFF	TGTGCCAGCAGCTTCCTAGCGGGGGCCGGTGAGCAGTTCTTC
TRBJ1-2	TRBV3-1/TRBV3-2	-	-	CASSQAGSLYGYTF	TGTGCCAGCAGCCAGGCCGGGTCTCTCTATGGCTACACCTTC
TRBJ1-2	TRBV7-9	-	-	CASSRDRANYGYTF	TGTGCCAGCAGCAGGGACCGAGCTAACTATGGCTACACCTTC
TRBJ1-1	TRBV25-1	-	-	CATAGRTEAFF	TGTGCCACCGCAGGGAGGACTGAAGCTTTCTTT
TRBJ2-5	TRBV3-1/TRBV3-2	-	-	CASGGETQYF	TGTGCCAGCGGGGGCGAGACCCAGTACTTC
TRBJ2-7	TRBV6-5	-	TRBD1	CASSRGTGFFEQYF	TGTGCCAGCAGCCGCGGGACAGGGTTCTTCGAGCAGTACTTC
TRBJ1-1	TRBV5-8	once	-	CASGYISRSRTEAFF	TGTGCCTCCGGCTACATCTCTCGTTCGAGGACTGAAGCTTTCTTT
TRBJ2-7	TRBV5-6	once	TRBD1	CASSLAGQGYYEQYF	TGTGCCAGCAGCTTGGCGGGACAGGGTTACTACGAGCAGTACTTC
TRBJ2-3	TRBV9	-	-	CASSVGGGSTDTQYF	TGTGCCAGCAGCGTAGGAGGCGGGAGCACAGATACGCAGTATTTT
TRBJ1-3	TRBV12-3/TRBV12-4	-	-	CLSGGNRNTIYF	TGTCTTTCAGGAGGGAATAGAAACACCATATATTTT
TRBJ1-2	TRBV6-2/TRBV6-3	-	-	CASSLNRSYGYTF	TGTGCCAGCAGTTTAAACAGGAGCTATGGCTACACCTTC
TRBJ2-7	TRBV5-1	-	TRBD1	CASSSGQDSYEQYF	TGCGCCAGCAGCTCCGGACAGGATTCCTACGAGCAGTACTTC
TRBJ1-2	TRBV7-8	-	-	CASSLAGGSYGYTF	TGTGCCAGCAGCTTAGCGGGGGGGAGCTATGGCTACACCTTC
TRBJ2-3	TRBV7-2	-	TRBD2	CASSFGTVGLAGNTQYF	TGTGCCAGCAGCTTCGGGACGGTAGGACTAGCGGGTAATACGCAGTATTTT
TRBJ2-3	TRBV9	-	-	CASSRQLLAADTQYF	TGTGCCAGCAGCAGACAACTACTAGCTGCAGATACGCAGTATTTT
TRBJ2-7	TRBV5-4	-	-	CASSTGGYEQYF	TGTGCCAGCAGCACCGGGGGCTACGAGCAGTACTTC
TRBJ1-1	TRBV11-2	once	-	CASSSDRATEAFF	TGTGCCAGCAGCTCGGACAGAGCCACTGAAGCTTTCTTT
TRBJ1-3	TRBV11-2	-	TRBD1	CASSEWTGSSGNTIYF	TGTGCCAGCAGCGAATGGACAGGGAGCTCTGGAAACACCATATATTTT
TRBJ1-1	TRBV19	-	-	CASSIRTGGSTEAFF	TGTGCCAGTAGTATAAGGACTGGCGGGAGCACTGAAGCTTTCTTT
TRBJ2-7	TRBV12-5	-	TRBD1	CASGGDRESPYEQYF	TGTGCTAGTGGTGGGGACAGGGAAAGTCCCTACGAGCAGTACTTC
TRBJ2-7	TRBV12-3/TRBV12-4	-	-	CASSFYTYEQYF	TGTGCCAGCAGTTTTTATACTTACGAGCAGTACTTC
TRBJ2-3	TRBV7-2	-	-	CASIRGAPTDTQYF	TGTGCCAGCATTCGGGGGGCTCCCACAGATACGCAGTATTTT
TRBJ2-7	TRBV5-1	-	TRBD1	CASSFGQGRSYEQYF	TGCGCCAGCAGCTTCGGACAGGGTCGCTCCTACGAGCAGTACTTC
TRBJ2-1	TRBV5-5	-	TRBD2	CASSLGLASFDEQFF	TGTGCCAGCAGCTTGGGACTAGCGTCTTTCGACGAGCAGTTCTTC
TRBJ2-7	TRBV10-3	-	-	CAIKGQGSDEQYF	TGTGCCATCAAAGGTCAGGGATCGGACGAGCAGTACTTC
TRBJ2-7	TRBV11-3	-	TRBD2	CASSRLAGNEQYF	TGTGCCAGCAGTCGGCTAGCGGGTAACGAGCAGTACTTC
TRBJ2-3	TRBV7-2	-	TRBD1	CASSLGSGTGGTDTQYF	TGTGCCAGCAGCTTAGGGAGTGGGACAGGGGGCACAGATACGCAGTATTTT
TRBJ2-3	TRBV6-5	-	TRBD2	CASSYSTLAADTQYF	TGTGCCAGCAGTTACTCGACGCTAGCGGCAGATACGCAGTATTTT
TRBJ1-5	TRBV6-5	-	TRBD1	CASRSTGGGNQPQHF	TGTGCCAGCAGATCAACAGGGGGCGGCAATCAGCCCCAGCATTTT
TRBJ2-1	TRBV7-6	-	TRBD1	CASSGRTGGFTYNEQFF	TGTGCCAGCAGCGGACGGACAGGGGGTTTCACCTACAATGAGCAGTTCTTC
TRBJ1-1	TRBV3-1/TRBV3-2	-	TRBD1	CASSQDLGQGGTEAFF	TGTGCCAGCAGCCAAGATCTCGGACAGGGGGGCACTGAAGCTTTCTTT